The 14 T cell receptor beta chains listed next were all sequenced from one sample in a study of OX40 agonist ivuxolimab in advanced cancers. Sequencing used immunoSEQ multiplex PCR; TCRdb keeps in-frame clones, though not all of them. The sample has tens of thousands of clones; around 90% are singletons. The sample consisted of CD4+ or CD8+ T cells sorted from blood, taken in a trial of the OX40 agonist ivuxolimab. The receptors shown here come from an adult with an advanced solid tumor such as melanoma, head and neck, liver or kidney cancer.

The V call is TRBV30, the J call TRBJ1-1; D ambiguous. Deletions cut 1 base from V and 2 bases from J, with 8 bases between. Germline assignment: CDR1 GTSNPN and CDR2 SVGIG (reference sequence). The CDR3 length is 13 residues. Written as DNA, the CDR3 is TGTGCCTGGAGTGGACTCCTAAACACTGAAGCTTTCTTT. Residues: CAWSGLLNTEAFF.

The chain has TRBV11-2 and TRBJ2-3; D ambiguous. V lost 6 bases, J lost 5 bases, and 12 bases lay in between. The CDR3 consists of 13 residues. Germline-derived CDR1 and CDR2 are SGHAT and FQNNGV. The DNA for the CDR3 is TGTGCCAGCAGTCAATTTCGTATAGATACGCAGTATTTT. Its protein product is CASSQFRIDTQYF. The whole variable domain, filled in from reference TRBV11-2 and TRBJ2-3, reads EAGVAQSPRYKIIEKRQSVAFWCNPISGHATLYWYQQILGQGPKLLIQFQNNGVVDDSQLPKDRFSAERLKGVDSTLKIQPAKLEDSAVYLCASSQFRIDTQYFGPGTRLTVL.

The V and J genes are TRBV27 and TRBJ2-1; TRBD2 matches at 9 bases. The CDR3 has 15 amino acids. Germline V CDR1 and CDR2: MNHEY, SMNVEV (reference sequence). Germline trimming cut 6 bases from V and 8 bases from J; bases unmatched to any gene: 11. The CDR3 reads CASRLLAGPGDEQFF. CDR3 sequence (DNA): TGTGCCAGCAGGCTCCTAGCGGGGCCCGGGGATGAGCAGTTCTTC.

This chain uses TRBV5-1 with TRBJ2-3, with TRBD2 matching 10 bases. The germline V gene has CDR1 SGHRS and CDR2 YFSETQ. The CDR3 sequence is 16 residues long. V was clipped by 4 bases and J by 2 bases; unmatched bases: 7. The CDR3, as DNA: TGCGCCAGCAGCCTGGAGACTAGCGGGTACACAGATACGCAGTATTTT. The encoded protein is CASSLETSGYTDTQYF.

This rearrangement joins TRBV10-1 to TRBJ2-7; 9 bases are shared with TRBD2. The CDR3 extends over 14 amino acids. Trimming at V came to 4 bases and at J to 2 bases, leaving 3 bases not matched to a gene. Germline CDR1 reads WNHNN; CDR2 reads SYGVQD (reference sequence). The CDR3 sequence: CASSVAGDPYEQYF. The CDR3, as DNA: TGCGCCAGCAGTGTAGCGGGGGACCCCTACGAGCAGTACTTC.

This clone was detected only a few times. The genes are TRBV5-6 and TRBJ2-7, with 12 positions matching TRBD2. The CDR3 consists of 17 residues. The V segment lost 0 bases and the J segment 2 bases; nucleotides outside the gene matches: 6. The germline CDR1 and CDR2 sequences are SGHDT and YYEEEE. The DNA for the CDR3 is TGTGCCAGCAGCTTGGTGAAAGGGACTAGCGGGCCCTACGAGCAGTACTTC. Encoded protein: CASSLVKGTSGPYEQYF.

The CDR3 DNA reads TGCGCCAGCAGCCAAGGGCCGGGTAACACCATATATTTT. Its protein is CASSQGPGNTIYF. The J gene is TRBJ1-3, the V gene TRBV4-3; D unresolved. The CDR3 totals 13 residues. Germline-derived CDR1 and CDR2 are LGHNA and YSLEER. The V end was cut by 1 base, the J end by 7 bases, with 8 bases between.

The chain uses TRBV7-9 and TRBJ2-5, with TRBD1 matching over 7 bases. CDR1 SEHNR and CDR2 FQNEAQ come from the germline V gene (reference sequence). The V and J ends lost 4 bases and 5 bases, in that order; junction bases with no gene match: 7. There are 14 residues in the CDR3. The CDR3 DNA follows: TGTGCCAGCAGCTCCGACAGGGAATGGGAGACCCAGTACTTC. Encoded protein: CASSSDREWETQYF.

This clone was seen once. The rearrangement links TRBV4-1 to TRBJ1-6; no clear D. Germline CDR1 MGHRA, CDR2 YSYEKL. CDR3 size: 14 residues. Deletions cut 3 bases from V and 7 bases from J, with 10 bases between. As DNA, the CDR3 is TGCGCCAGCAGCCAGAGAACCGGGAATTCACCCCTCCACTTT. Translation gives CASSQRTGNSPLHF.

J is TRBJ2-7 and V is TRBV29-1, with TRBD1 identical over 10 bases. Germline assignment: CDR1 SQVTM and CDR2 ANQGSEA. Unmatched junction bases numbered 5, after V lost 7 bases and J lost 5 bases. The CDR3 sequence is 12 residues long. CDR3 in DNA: TGCAGCGCAGACAGGGGGCATAACGAGCAGTACTTC. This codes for CSADRGHNEQYF.

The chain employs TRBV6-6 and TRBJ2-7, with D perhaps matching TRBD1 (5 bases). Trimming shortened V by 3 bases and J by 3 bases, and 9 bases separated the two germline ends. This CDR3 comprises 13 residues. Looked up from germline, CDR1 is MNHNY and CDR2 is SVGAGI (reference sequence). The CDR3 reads CASSYSGLYEQYF. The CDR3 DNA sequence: TGTGCCAGCAGTTATTCAGGGCTCTACGAGCAGTACTTC.

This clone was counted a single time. CDR3 coding DNA: TGCGCCAGCAGGGTTTTGGGGGGCGCGGAAGCTTTCTTT. This translates into CASRVLGGAEAFF. The rearrangement uses TRBV4-3 and TRBJ1-1; possibly TRBD1 for D (6 bases). This CDR3 has 13 residues. V was cut by 6 bases and J by 8 bases, with 16 bases left in between. The germline gives CDR1 LGHNA, CDR2 YSLEER.

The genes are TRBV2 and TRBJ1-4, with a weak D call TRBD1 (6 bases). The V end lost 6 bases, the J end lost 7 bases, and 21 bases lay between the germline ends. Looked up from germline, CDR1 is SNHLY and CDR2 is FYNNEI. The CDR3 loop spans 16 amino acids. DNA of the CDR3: TGTGCCAGCAGCGCCGTTGGGGGCCGGAATGGTGAAAAACTGTTTTTT. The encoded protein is CASSAVGGRNGEKLFF.

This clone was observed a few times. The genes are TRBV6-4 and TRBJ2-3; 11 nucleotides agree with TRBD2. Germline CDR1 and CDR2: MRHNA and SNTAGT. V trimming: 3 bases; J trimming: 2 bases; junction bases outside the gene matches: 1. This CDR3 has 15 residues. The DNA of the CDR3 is TGTGCCAGCAGTGAGGGACTAGCGGACACAGATACGCAGTATTTT. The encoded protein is CASSEGLADTDTQYF.